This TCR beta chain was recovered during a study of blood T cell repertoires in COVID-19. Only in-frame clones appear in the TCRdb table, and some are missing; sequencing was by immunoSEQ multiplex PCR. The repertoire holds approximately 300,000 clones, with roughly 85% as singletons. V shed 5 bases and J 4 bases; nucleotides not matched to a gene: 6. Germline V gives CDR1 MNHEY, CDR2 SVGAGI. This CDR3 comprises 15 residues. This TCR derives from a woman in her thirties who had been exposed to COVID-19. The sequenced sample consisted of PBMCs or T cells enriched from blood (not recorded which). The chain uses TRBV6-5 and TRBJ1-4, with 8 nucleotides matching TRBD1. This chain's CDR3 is CASSQGAIINEKLFF. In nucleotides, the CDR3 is TGTGCCAGCAGTCAGGGGGCCATCATTAATGAAAAACTGTTTTTT.